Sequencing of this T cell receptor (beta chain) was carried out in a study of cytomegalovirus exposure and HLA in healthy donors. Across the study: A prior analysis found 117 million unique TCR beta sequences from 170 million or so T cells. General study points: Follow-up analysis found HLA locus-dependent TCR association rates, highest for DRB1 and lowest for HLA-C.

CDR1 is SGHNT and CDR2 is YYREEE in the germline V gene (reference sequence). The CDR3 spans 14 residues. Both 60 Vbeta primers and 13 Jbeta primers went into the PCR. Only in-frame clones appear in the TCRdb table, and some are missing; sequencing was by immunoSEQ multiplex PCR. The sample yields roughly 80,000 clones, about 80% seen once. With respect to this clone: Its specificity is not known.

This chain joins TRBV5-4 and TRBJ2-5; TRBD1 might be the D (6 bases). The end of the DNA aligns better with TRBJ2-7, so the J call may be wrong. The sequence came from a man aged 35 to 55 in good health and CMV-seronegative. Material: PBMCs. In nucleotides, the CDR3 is TGTGCCAGCAGAGACAGGACCGCTGCCTACGAGCAGTACTTC. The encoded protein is CASRDRTAAYEQYF.